The entry below describes one T cell receptor beta chain. Its antigen is currently unknown. The data belong to a study of cytomegalovirus exposure and HLA in healthy donors. Across the whole study: Tens of millions of unique TCRs from HLA-typed donors made up an early data release.

CDR3 length: 13 residues. CDR1 and CDR2 from the germline V gene are SGDLS and YYNGEE. V was trimmed by 5 bases and J by 1 base, leaving 7 bases between them. Vbeta (60) and Jbeta (13) primers were used in the PCR. Authors' processing steps: Later reanalysis found around 80 million unique TCR beta chains, roughly 10 million of them shared. This table comes from immunoSEQ multiplex PCR, and its TCRdb copy is limited to in-frame clones, with some not included. The DNA gave D and trimming, while V, J and clone size come from that table. The data hold about 240,000 clones, with about 85% observed a single time. General study findings and limits: Productive status was seen about 90% or about 30% of the time for most TCR beta V segments in an earlier analysis.

The source material was PBMCs. The clonotype was recovered from a girl aged 2 to 9 in good health and CMV-seronegative. The gene calls are TRBV9 and TRBJ1-5; D not resolved. The CDR3 region is CASSLGSNQPQHF. The CDR3 bases are TGTGCCAGCAGTCTCGGGAGCAATCAGCCCCAGCATTTT.